The present T cell receptor beta chain was sequenced within a study of lymphopenia after photon versus proton radiotherapy. General study findings and limits: Only patients who died were analyzed for survival; proton advantage is unproven. Post-nadir diversity loss with photons came from oligoclonal expansion, particularly CD8+ Temra cells. In patients who died, overall survival fell as post-nadir TCR diversity dropped more. Proton therapy kept repertoires fairly stable, unlike photons, which gained effector/memory cells.

The V end lost 10 bases, the J end lost 0 bases, and 10 bases lay between the germline ends. Looked up from germline, CDR1 is SEHNR and CDR2 is FQNEAQ (reference sequence). This CDR3 is 12 amino acids long. This clone was seen once. What it binds is not known. Sequenced by immunoSEQ multiplex PCR; TCRdb stores in-frame clones only, minus some. The profile shows under 30,000 clones, about nine tenths of them singletons. The sample consisted of peripheral blood, taken from a patient treated with photon-based radiotherapy. This receptor was taken from a woman aged 50 to 60 with cholangiocarcinoma. The rearrangement joins TRBV7-9 to TRBJ2-7; D is possibly TRBD1 (6 bases). Here the CDR3 reads CATNRDSYEQYF. The CDR3 DNA reads as TGTGCCACAAACAGGGACTCCTACGAGCAGTACTTC.